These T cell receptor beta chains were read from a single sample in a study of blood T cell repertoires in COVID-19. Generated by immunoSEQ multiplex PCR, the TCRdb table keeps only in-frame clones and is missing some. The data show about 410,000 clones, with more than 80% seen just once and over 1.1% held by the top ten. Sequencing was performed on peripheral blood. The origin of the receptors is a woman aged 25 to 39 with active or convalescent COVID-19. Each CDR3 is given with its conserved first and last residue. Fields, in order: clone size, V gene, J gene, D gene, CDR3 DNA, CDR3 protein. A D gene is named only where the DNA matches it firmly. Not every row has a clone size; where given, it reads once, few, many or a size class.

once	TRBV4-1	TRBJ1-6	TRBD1	TGCGCCAGCAGCCTTGGACAGGGGAATTCACCCCTCCACTTT	CASSLGQGNSPLHF
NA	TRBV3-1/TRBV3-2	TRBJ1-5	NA	TGTGCCAGCAGCCAAGATTTAATACAGCCCCAGCATTTT	CASSQDLIQPQHF
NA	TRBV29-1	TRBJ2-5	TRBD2	TGCAGCGTCTTAGCGGGAGGGGGTGAGACCCAGTACTTC	CSVLAGGGETQYF
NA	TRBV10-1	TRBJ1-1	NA	TGCGCCAGCAGTGTGGAGGGGAACACTGAAGCTTTTTTT	CASSVEGNTEAFF
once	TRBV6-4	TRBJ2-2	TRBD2	TGTGCCAGCAGTCTAAGCGGGGGCAACACCGGGGAGCTGTTTTTT	CASSLSGGNTGELFF
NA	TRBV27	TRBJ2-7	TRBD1	TGTGCCAGCCGTCGGACCAGACAGGGCTTAACCTACGAGCAGTACTTC	CASRRTRQGLTYEQYF
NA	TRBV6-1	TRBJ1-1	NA	TGTGCCAGCAGTGAAGTAGGGGCAGGTGAAGCTTTCTTT	CASSEVGAGEAFF
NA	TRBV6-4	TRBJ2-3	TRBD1	TGTGCCAGGGGGGACAGGCGCACAGATACGCAGTATTTT	CARGDRRTDTQYF
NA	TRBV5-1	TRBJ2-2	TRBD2	TGCGCCAGCAGCCAGACCTCGACTAGCGGAAACACCGGGGAGCTGTTTTTT	CASSQTSTSGNTGELFF
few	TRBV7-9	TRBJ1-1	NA	TGTGCCAGCAGCTTCCTCTCGGGGAACACTGAAGCTTTCTTT	CASSFLSGNTEAFF
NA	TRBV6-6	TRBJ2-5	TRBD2	TGTGCCAGCAGGCGAATACGACTAGCGGGGGGAAGCCAAGAGACCCAGTACTTC	CASRRIRLAGGSQETQYF
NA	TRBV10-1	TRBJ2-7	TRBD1	TGCGCCAACCGTCCCAGACAGGACAGGGGATCTGGGAACGAGCAGTACTTC	CANRPRQDRGSGNEQYF
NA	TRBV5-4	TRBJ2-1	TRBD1	TGTGCCAGCAGCTTGCCCCCGGGACAGGGGTCCGATGAGCAGTTCTTC	CASSLPPGQGSDEQFF
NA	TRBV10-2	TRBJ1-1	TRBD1	TGCGCCAGCAGTACCCTTACCGGGGACAGTGGGACTGAAGCTTTCTTT	CASSTLTGDSGTEAFF
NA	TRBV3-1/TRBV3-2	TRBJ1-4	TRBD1	TGTGCCAGCAGCGAAAGGTTCGACAGGGGGCATGAAAAACTGTTTTTT	CASSERFDRGHEKLFF
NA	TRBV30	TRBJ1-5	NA	TGTGCCTGGAGTGTTGGGAGTCCCCAGCCCCAGCATTTT	CAWSVGSPQPQHF
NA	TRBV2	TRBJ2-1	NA	TGTGCCAGCACCGCAGGGAACGAGCAGTTCTTC	CASTAGNEQFF
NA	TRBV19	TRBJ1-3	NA	TGTGCCAGTAACCCCTACCGGGACAACTCTGGAAACACCATATATTTT	CASNPYRDNSGNTIYF
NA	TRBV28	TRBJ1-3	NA	TGTGCCAGCAGTCCAAGCGGGGCTAGGGGAGGAAACACCATATATTTT	CASSPSGARGGNTIYF
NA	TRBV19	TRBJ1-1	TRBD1	TGTGCCAGCAGGGACAGGGTCGGTTCGCGGACTGAAGCTTTCTTT	CASRDRVGSRTEAFF
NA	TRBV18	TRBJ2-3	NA	TGTGCCAGCTCACCCAGGGAGGCAGGAGATACGCAGTATTTT	CASSPREAGDTQYF